These 14 T cell receptor beta chains came from one sample sequenced in a study of blood T cells in healthy people across ages. Alongside a J-beta primer mix, a sample-barcoded 5' primer served in a second PCR lasting roughly 6 to 11 cycles. MiXCR, applied by TCRdb to the 5' RACE reads, yields one record per CDR3 protein. The sample holds 630,000 or so distinct CDR3 sequences, 32% seen once. Sequenced: blood. All receptors come from a woman of 80 years or more in good health.

Many counts were recorded for this clonotype. V is TRBV6-2 or TRBV6-3 and J is TRBJ2-7; D gene ambiguous. Germline CDR1 is MNHEY and CDR2 is SVGEGT. Trimming pared 9 bases from V and 2 bases from J, leaving 11 bases between. The CDR3 totals 12 residues. The CDR3 DNA is TGTGCCAGTCTGAATAAGGCCTACGAGCAGTACTTC. It is translated as CASLNKAYEQYF.

As concerns this clonotype: A single base separates this from a much larger clone, so it may be a read error. This chain connects TRBV6-6 to TRBJ2-3; 9 bases map to TRBD1. Germline values: CDR1 MNHNY, CDR2 SVGAGI (reference sequence). CDR3 length: 15 residues. The CDR3 nucleotides read TGTGCCAGCAGTTCGCCAGGGACAGGGACAGATACGCCGTATTTT. Its protein is CASSSPGTGTDTPYF.

This sequence joins TRBV7-2 and TRBJ2-3; TRBD1 or TRBD2 may be the D gene (6 bases each). Germline V CDR1 and CDR2: SGHTA, FQGNSA. The V gene lost 6 bases and the J gene lost 6 bases, with 25 bases spanning the gap. The CDR3 covers 17 residues. The CDR3 nucleotides read TGTGCCAGCAGACGCCTCGGTGAAAGGGGGGCGTTTGATACGCAGTATTTT. It specifies CASRRLGERGAFDTQYF. The entire variable domain, with the rest obtained from reference TRBV7-2 and TRBJ2-3, is as follows: GAGVSQSPSNKVTEKGKDVELRCDPISGHTALYWYRQSLGQGLEFLIYFQGNSAPDKSGLPSDRFSAERTGGSVSTLTIQRTQQEDSAVYLCASRRLGERGAFDTQYFGPGTRLTVL.

This clonotype was picked up a small number of times. The CDR3 DNA sequence: TGTGCCGGAGGGACCCGCACAGATACGCAGTATTTT. Translating it yields CAGGTRTDTQYF. The V gene is TRBV30, the J gene TRBJ2-3, with D possibly being TRBD2 (6 bases). This CDR3 is 12 amino acids long. Between the trimmed V and J ends, which lost 8 bases and 1 base, there was a span of 10 bases. From germline, CDR1 is GTSNPN and CDR2 SVGIG (reference sequence). Variable domain in full (rest from reference TRBV30 and TRBJ2-3): SQTIHQWPATLVQPVGSPLSLECTVEGTSNPNLYWYRQAAGRGLQLLFYSVGIGQISSEVPQNLSASRPQDRQFILSSKKLLLSDSGFYLCAGGTRTDTQYFGPGTRLTVL.

There are many counts of this clonotype. The chain couples TRBV7-3 to TRBJ2-1, with a weak D call TRBD2 (6 bases). V lost 2 bases and J lost 0, with 11 bases in between. Germline CDR1 and CDR2: SGHTA and FQGTGA. There are 16 residues in the CDR3. The CDR3 DNA reads as TGTGCCAGCAGCTTAGGGGCGGGGACCTCCTACAATGAGCAGTTCTTC. Translating gives CASSLGAGTSYNEQFF.

About this clonotype: This may be a read error, as it is one base from a much larger clone. V is TRBV7-9 and J is TRBJ2-3; D is undetermined. Germline CDR1 and CDR2: SEHNR and FQNEAQ (reference sequence). CDR3 size: 12 residues. The DNA of the CDR3 is TGTGTCAGCACTAATTGGATCGATACGCAGTATTTT. Its translation is CVSTNWIDTQYF.

CDR3 protein: CASSTGTGIGSSYEQYF. The CDR3 nucleotides read TGTGCCAGTAGTACCGGGACAGGGATTGGGAGCTCCTACGAGCAGTACTTC. The genes are TRBV19 and TRBJ2-7; 9 nucleotides agree with TRBD1. V shed 4 bases and J 0 bases; nucleotides not matched to a gene: 10. Looked up from germline, CDR1 is LNHDA and CDR2 is SQIVND (reference sequence). The CDR3 is 17 residues long.

About this clonotype: The junction departs from germline at one end; a sequencing error may be responsible. The chain recombines TRBV5-1 with TRBJ2-1; the match to TRBD2 covers 12 bases. The CDR3 length is 16 residues. Germline CDR1 and CDR2: SGHRS and YFSETQ. CDR3 protein: CAGSLARLAGDNEQFF. Written as DNA, the CDR3 is TGCGCCGGCAGCTTGGCCAGACTAGCGGGGGACAATGAGCAGTTCTTC.

This clonotype was recorded at least ten times. J is TRBJ2-3 and V is TRBV7-3; the D is unclear. Trimming took off 0 bases at V and 6 bases at J, with 7 bases between the two ends. This CDR3 is built from 13 residues. CDR1 is SGHTA and CDR2 is FQGTGA in the germline V gene. The CDR3: CASSLTTRDTQYF. The DNA for the CDR3 is TGTGCCAGCAGCTTAACGACGAGGGATACGCAGTATTTT.

J is TRBJ2-5 and V is TRBV10-3, with 7 bases that match TRBD2. Gene TRBJ2-1 matches the end of the DNA better, so the J call may be wrong. The CDR3 is 16 amino acids. The V gene's germline CDR1 is ENHRY and CDR2 SYGVKD. The CDR3 loop is CAISESSGDYQETQFF. CDR3 coding DNA: TGTGCCATCAGTGAGTCAAGCGGGGATTACCAAGAGACCCAGTTCTTC.

This clonotype appeared many times. The chain joins TRBV3-1 to TRBJ2-4; 8 nucleotides line up with TRBD1. V lost 4 bases and J lost 5; bases outside the gene matches: 10. The CDR3 loop spans 16 amino acids. The V gene's germline CDR1 is LGHDT and CDR2 YNNKEL (reference sequence). The CDR3 loop is CASSRWTGNDENIQYF. The CDR3 bases are TGTGCCAGCAGCCGTTGGACAGGGAACGACGAAAACATTCAGTACTTC.

This clonotype has just a few counts. V usage is TRBV6-6 and J usage is TRBJ1-1; D possibly corresponds to TRBD1 (6 bases). The CDR3 loop spans 13 amino acids. V shed 6 bases and J shed 5 bases, with 13 bases lying between them. The V gene's germline CDR1 is MNHNY and CDR2 SVGAGI (reference sequence). This chain's CDR3 is CASSQGRGTEAFF. The DNA for the CDR3 is TGTGCCAGCAGCCAGGGGAGGGGGACTGAAGCTTTCTTT.

In regard to this clonotype: With a much larger clone just one base away, this may be a read error. For the CDR3, the DNA is TGTGCCAGCAGCGTACCCCACTATGACTACACCTTC. This translates into CASSVPHYDYTF. This rearrangement joins TRBV9 to TRBJ1-2; D is uncertain. Germline V gene data show CDR1 as SGDLS and CDR2 as YYNGEE. The CDR3 sequence is 12 residues long.

This clonotype was counted ten times or more. This chain joins TRBV7-8 and TRBJ2-1; 12 bases match TRBD1. V lost 4 bases and J lost 3; bases outside the gene matches: 4. Germline V gene data show CDR1 as SGHVS and CDR2 as FQNEAQ. This CDR3 is 16 amino acids long. Here the CDR3 DNA reads TGTGCCAGCAGCTACCGGGACAGGGGGCTCTACAATGAGCAGTTCTTC. Its protein is CASSYRDRGLYNEQFF.